One and the same sample provided the 13 T cell receptor beta chains below, sequenced in a study of T cell responses to AZD1222 COVID-19 vaccine. Clones were read by immunoSEQ multiplex PCR, and TCRdb kept only the in-frame ones, dropping some. The sample includes 140,000 to 150,000 clones, over 75% of them seen just once. Sequencing used peripheral blood, obtained 28 days after the second dose of the MenACWY control vaccine. The receptors derive from an adult who received the MenACWY meningococcal vaccine as a control.

The CDR3 DNA reads as TGTGCCACTCCGGACGGGACTGGCGGCTACACCTTC. Its protein is CATPDGTGGYTF. The chain links TRBV28 to TRBJ1-2; possible D gene TRBD1, 5 bases. The length of the CDR3 is 12 residues. V shed 10 bases and J shed 8 bases, with 17 bases lying between them. Looked up from germline, CDR1 is MDHEN and CDR2 is SYDVKM.

V usage is TRBV7-2 and J usage is TRBJ2-7, with 8 bases matching TRBD1. The J segment lost 5 bases and the V segment lost 4 bases, leaving 10 bases of the junction unmatched. CDR3 length: 15 residues. CDR1 SGHTA and CDR2 FQGNSA come from the germline V gene. The chain's CDR3 is CASSSPDRVVNEQYF. In nucleotides, the CDR3 is TGTGCCAGCAGCTCTCCGGACAGGGTGGTTAACGAGCAGTACTTC.

The rearrangement uses TRBV7-2 and TRBJ1-5; D may be TRBD1 (6 bases). Germline CDR1 is SGHTA and CDR2 is FQGNSA. V lost 6 bases and J lost 4, with 16 bases in between. The CDR3 length is 15 residues. The DNA of the CDR3 is TGTGCCAGCAGTGGGGGGGGGCGGCTGAATCAGCCCCAGCATTTT. It is translated as CASSGGGRLNQPQHF.

V and J are TRBV4-2 and TRBJ2-1; maybe TRBD2 (5 bases). CDR1 LGHNA and CDR2 YNFKEQ come from the germline V gene. This CDR3 is built from 16 residues. The ends were cut back, 11 bases at V and 1 base at J, with 21 bases in the middle. CDR3 nucleotides: TGTGCCGCAGCAGCCGGGGAGCTAAGATCCTACAATGAGCAGTTCTTC. Translating it yields CAAAAGELRSYNEQFF.

In the case of this clone: In the same sample, other DNA sequences code for this CDR3. This chain uses TRBV5-1 with TRBJ2-5; the D call may be TRBD1 or TRBD2 (6 bases each). The CDR3 has 13 residues. In germline, CDR1 is SGHRS, CDR2 YFSETQ. With 5 bases removed from V and 5 bases from J, the gap between germline ends came to 13 bases. CDR3 DNA sequence: TGCGCCAGCAGTTGGGGGGCCGGTGAGACCCAGTACTTC. This translates into CASSWGAGETQYF.

This chain connects TRBV19 to TRBJ1-2; 7 positions agree with TRBD1. With V trimmed by 8 bases and J by 4 bases, 4 bases remained unmatched. The CDR3 loop spans 12 amino acids. In germline, CDR1 is LNHDA, CDR2 SQIVND (reference sequence). The CDR3 spells CASSRQGYGYTF. Written as DNA, the CDR3 is TGTGCCAGTTCCAGACAGGGCTATGGCTACACCTTC.

The genes are TRBV19 and TRBJ1-4, with a tentative D call TRBD1 (5 bases). Between the trimmed V and J ends, which lost 4 bases and 7 bases, there was a span of 13 bases. There are 14 residues in the CDR3. Germline lookup yields CDR1 LNHDA and CDR2 SQIVND (reference sequence). The chain's CDR3 is CASSTQGGLEKLFF. Written as DNA, the CDR3 is TGTGCCAGTAGTACTCAGGGAGGCCTTGAAAAACTGTTTTTT.

This chain links TRBV11-3 with TRBJ2-3; 12 bases line up with TRBD1. J was trimmed by 0 bases and V by 5 bases; bases with no gene match: 6. The CDR3 totals 17 residues. CDR1 SGHNT and CDR2 YENEEA come from the germline V gene. The DNA of the CDR3 is TGTGCCAGCAGCATGGGGACAGGGGGCGGCAGCACAGATACGCAGTATTTT. Translation gives CASSMGTGGGSTDTQYF.

This chain joins TRBV7-2 and TRBJ1-2; a possible D gene is TRBD1 (6 bases). Germline CDR1 reads SGHTA; CDR2 reads FQGNSA. Between the trimmed V and J ends, which lost 5 bases and 3 bases, there was a span of 16 bases. The CDR3 runs to 15 residues. The CDR3, as DNA: TGTGCCAGCAGCACCGTCGGACAGTTAGACTATGGCTACACCTTC. This codes for CASSTVGQLDYGYTF.

The chain links TRBV9 to TRBJ2-2; D remains unclear. This CDR3 is 14 amino acids long. V lost 3 bases, J lost 7 bases, and 13 bases lay in between. The germline V gene has CDR1 SGDLS and CDR2 YYNGEE. CDR3 residues: CASSAPVVGGELFF. CDR3 bases: TGTGCCAGCAGCGCGCCCGTGGTCGGCGGGGAGCTGTTTTTT.

The V gene is TRBV7-2, the J gene TRBJ1-3; TRBD1 is a possible D gene (5 bases). The V gene lost 8 bases and the J gene lost 0 bases, with 8 bases spanning the gap. Germline-derived CDR1 and CDR2 are SGHTA and FQGNSA. The CDR3 is made up of 13 amino acids. CDR3 DNA: TGTGCCAGCCAGAGGGGCTCTGGAAACACCATATATTTT. Residues: CASQRGSGNTIYF.

This clone was picked up one time. Other DNA sequences within the sample encode an identical CDR3. The chain combines TRBV30 with TRBJ1-6, with no clear D. Trimming stripped 3 bases from V and 7 bases from J, with 4 bases between. The CDR3 length is 11 residues. The germline gives CDR1 GTSNPN, CDR2 SVGIG (reference sequence). CDR3 coding DNA: TGTGCCTGGAGGGGCAATTCACCCCTCCACTTT. Protein sequence: CAWRGNSPLHF.

This clone occurred once. The J gene is TRBJ2-3, the V gene TRBV7-9; tentative D call: TRBD1 (6 bases). V was pared by 3 bases and J by 0 bases, with 10 bases between. Germline V gene sequence: CDR1 SEHNR, CDR2 FQNEAQ (reference sequence). The CDR3 runs to 15 residues. CDR3 in DNA: TGTGCCAGCAGCTTGGACAGCCCTAGCACAGATACGCAGTATTTT. Translating gives CASSLDSPSTDTQYF. Complete variable domain (other parts from reference TRBV7-9 and TRBJ2-3): DTGVSQNPRHKITKRGQNVTFRCDPISEHNRLYWYRQTLGQGPEFLTYFQNEAQLEKSRLLSDRFSAERPKGSFSTLEIQRTEQGDSAMYLCASSLDSPSTDTQYFGPGTRLTVL.